This T cell receptor beta chain was sequenced in a study of control samples from healthy donors and cancer patients. Method: immunoSEQ multiplex PCR; TCRdb's copy keeps in-frame clones and lacks some. The sample shows 150,000 to 200,000 clones, 90% to 95% of them seen only once. Germline CDR1 is KGHSH and CDR2 is LQKENI. CDR3 length: 14 amino acids. Deletions cut 6 bases from V and 2 bases from J, with 13 bases between. This TCR derives from a woman aged 25 to 39 in good health. This chain connects TRBV18 to TRBJ2-5, with TRBD2 as a possible D gene (5 bases). The sample consisted of blood. The CDR3 DNA sequence: TGTGCCAGCTCCCCGGGATTATCGCAAGAGACCCAGTACTTC. Translated: CASSPGLSQETQYF.